This T cell receptor (beta chain) appears in the sequencing data of a study of blood T cell repertoires in COVID-19. Looking at the study overall: The United States, Italy and Spain were the sources of the acute and convalescent COVID-19 samples. PBMCs, B-cell-depleted T cells, or T cells were the source of the cDNA or gDNA that made up the material.

In the original workflow: The authors estimated nucleated cell counts from reference gene primer amplification. Profiling relied on immunoSEQ multiplex PCR, and the TCRdb table lists in-frame clones only, not all of them. V and J calls and clone size are those listed in that table; D and trimming were worked out from the DNA. The repertoire holds nearly 250,000 clones, with around four fifths as singletons. This CDR3 spans 19 amino acids. Deletions cut 4 bases from V and 6 bases from J, with 28 bases between. The germline gives CDR1 MNHEY, CDR2 SMNVEV (reference sequence). What was sequenced was peripheral blood. V and J are TRBV27 and TRBJ1-5, with D perhaps matching TRBD1 (5 bases). This TCR derives from a woman of 80 years or more with acute or convalescent COVID-19. CDR3 nucleotide sequence: TGTGCCAGCAGTTCGCGTTCAGGAAGCAAACAGGAAGGTGTTCAGCCCCAGCATTTT. Encoded protein: CASSSRSGSKQEGVQPQHF.